This T cell receptor (beta chain) was documented in a study of regulatory T cells in long-lasting Graves disease. This clonotype was found many times. The antigen is not known. Construction of the TCR beta libraries employed iRepertoire HTBI primers in conjunction with Arm-PCR of CDR3 regions. A single record per CDR3 protein comes from TCRdb applying MiXCR to the multiplex PCR reads. The sample carries roughly 450,000 distinct CDR3 sequences, about 20% recorded once. The CDR3 extends over 15 amino acids. Germline V gives CDR1 SGHAT, CDR2 FQNNGV. The ends were cut back, 4 bases at V and 7 bases at J, with 20 bases in the middle. Described time point: persistent/refractory GD, antithyroid drugs over 5 years with positive TRAb. Extracted RNA from PBMCs served as the source of the TCR library. The study, taken as a whole, reports: Persistent cases favored TRBV28, TRBJ1-2 and TRBJ2-5.

This specimen was peripheral blood mononuclear cells (PBMCs), taken when the disease was refractory, from a patient treated with antithyroid drugs. The rearrangement uses TRBV11-2 and TRBJ2-7; D may be TRBD1 (6 bases). This receptor was taken from a female donor with Graves disease. The CDR3 is CASSSQGTRGWEQYF. The CDR3 DNA is TGTGCCAGCAGCTCCCAGGGGACCCGAGGCTGGGAGCAGTACTTC.